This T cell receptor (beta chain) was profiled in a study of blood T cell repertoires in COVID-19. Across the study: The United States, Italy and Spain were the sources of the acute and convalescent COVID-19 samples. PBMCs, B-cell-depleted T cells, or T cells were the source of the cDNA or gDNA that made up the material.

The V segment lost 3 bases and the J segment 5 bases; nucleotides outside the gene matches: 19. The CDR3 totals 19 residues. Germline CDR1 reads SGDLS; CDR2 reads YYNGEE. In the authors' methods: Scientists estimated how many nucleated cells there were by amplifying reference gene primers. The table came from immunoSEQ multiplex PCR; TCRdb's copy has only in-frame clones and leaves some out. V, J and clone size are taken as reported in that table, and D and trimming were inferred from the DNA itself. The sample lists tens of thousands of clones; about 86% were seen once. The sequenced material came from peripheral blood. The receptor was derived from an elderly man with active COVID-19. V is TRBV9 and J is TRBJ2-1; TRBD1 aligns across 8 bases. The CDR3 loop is CASSATHPTGTGTDNEQFF. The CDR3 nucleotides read TGTGCCAGCAGCGCAACCCATCCCACCGGGACAGGAACCGACAATGAGCAGTTCTTC.